This record looks at one TCR beta chain sequence and its context. V lost 2 bases and J lost 9, with 20 bases in between. Germline-derived CDR1 and CDR2 are MDHEN and SYDVKM. This CDR3 is 16 amino acids long. This entry comes from a study of OX40 agonist ivuxolimab in advanced cancers. Study as a whole: Subjects had a mean age of around 60 years, with a range of about 23 to 79; just over 80% were male.

Some clones are missing from TCRdb's copy, which holds only in-frame ones; the method was immunoSEQ multiplex PCR. The table shows approximately 17,000 clones, with about three quarters occurring only once. The sequencing here drew on CD4+ or CD8+ T cells sorted from blood, taken in a trial of the OX40 agonist ivuxolimab. The chain carries TRBV28 and TRBJ1-5, with D possibly matching TRBD1 (6 bases). The TCR was taken from an adult with an advanced solid tumor such as melanoma, head and neck, liver or kidney cancer. DNA for the CDR3: TGTGCCAGCAGTTTAGACGTCTGGGGGGCCGGGGGGCCCCAGCATTTT. It specifies CASSLDVWGAGGPQHF.